The rows below give T cell receptor beta chains drawn from one sample of a study of blood T cell repertoires in COVID-19. Using immunoSEQ multiplex PCR, the repertoire was profiled, and TCRdb retains in-frame clones only, with some absent. The sample has about 130,000 clones; roughly 87% are singletons. Sequenced sample: peripheral blood. The receptors shown here come from a man older than 75 with active or convalescent COVID-19. Each CDR3 is given with its conserved first and last residue. The D gene is left open where the match is weak. Size is omitted from some rows. Given values are once, few, many or a class for expanded clones.

TRBD1	NA	TRBV6-5	TRBJ1-2	TGTGCCAGCAGGCTACAGGGGGCGGGCTATGGCTACACCTTC	CASRLQGAGYGYTF
NA	NA	TRBV30	TRBJ1-5	TGTGCCTGGAGTGTAGGCCGGACTAGGGGGATTCCTAATAGCAATCAGCCCCAGCATTTT	CAWSVGRTRGIPNSNQPQHF
TRBD2	once	TRBV27	TRBJ2-2	TGTGCCAGCAGTTTATGGGGCGGGAGGGCTTCAGGCACCGGGGAGCTGTTTTTT	CASSLWGGRASGTGELFF
TRBD1	NA	TRBV6-4	TRBJ2-2	TGTGCCAGCAAGCGGGACAGGGAATGGCCCGGGGAGCTGTTTTTT	CASKRDREWPGELFF
NA	NA	TRBV7-3	TRBJ1-1	TGTGCCAGCAGCTTAAGAGGCAGCCCGAACACTGAAGCTTTCTTT	CASSLRGSPNTEAFF
NA	few	TRBV7-9	TRBJ2-2	TGTGCCAGCAGCTTAGCCGGAGGGAACGGGGAGCTGTTTTTT	CASSLAGGNGELFF
NA	once	TRBV4-3	TRBJ1-3	TGCGCCAGCAGCCGGGAGGGAACCTTTGGAAACACCATATATTTT	CASSREGTFGNTIYF
NA	NA	TRBV6-5	TRBJ2-2	TGTGCCAGCAGGAGAGGGAACACCGGGGAGCTGTTTTTT	CASRRGNTGELFF
NA	few	TRBV5-1	TRBJ1-2	TGCGCCAGCAGCTTGACAGCGGCAGAGGGCTACACCTTC	CASSLTAAEGYTF
NA	NA	TRBV7-2	TRBJ2-7	TGTGCCAGCAGCTGGGCCATAGCGACGACCTACGAGCAGTACTTC	CASSWAIATTYEQYF
TRBD1	NA	TRBV7-3	TRBJ2-7	TGTGCCAGCAGCGGATCAGGGGGCTACGAGCAGTACTTC	CASSGSGGYEQYF
TRBD1	few	TRBV5-5	TRBJ1-4	TGTGCCAGCAGCTCCGGGACAGGGGATGAAAAACTGTTTTTT	CASSSGTGDEKLFF
NA	once	TRBV24-1	TRBJ1-2	TGTGCCACCAGTGATTTTGAGAATAACTATGGCTACACCTTC	CATSDFENNYGYTF
NA	NA	TRBV7-2	TRBJ2-2	TGTGCCAGCAGCAAAGACAGGCGCACCGGGGAGCTGTTTTTT	CASSKDRRTGELFF
NA	NA	TRBV6-5	TRBJ2-1	TGTGCCAGCAGCAGAGGACAAGCCTACAATGAGCAGTTCTTC	CASSRGQAYNEQFF
NA	few	TRBV12-5	TRBJ2-3	TGTGCTAGTGGTTTAGGGAGAGGGAGCCCAATTAGGCATAAGTATTTT	CASGLGRGSPIRHKYF
NA	NA	TRBV5-1	TRBJ2-2	TGCGCCAGCAGCACGTCAGGGTACACCGGGGAGCTGTTTTTT	CASSTSGYTGELFF
TRBD2	NA	TRBV19	TRBJ2-5	TGTGCCAGTAGTATAGGAAGCGGGGAAGAGACCCAGTACTTC	CASSIGSGEETQYF
TRBD2	NA	TRBV29-1	TRBJ2-3	TGCAGCGTGGAGCGGGGGGTGCGGGCAGATACGCAGTATTTT	CSVERGVRADTQYF
NA	NA	TRBV7-2	TRBJ2-3	TGTGCCAGCAGCCCACAGGGCCTAACTAGCACAGATACGCAGTATTTT	CASSPQGLTSTDTQYF
TRBD2	NA	TRBV3-1/TRBV3-2	TRBJ2-1	TGTGCCAGCAGCCTCACCACTAGCGGTCGTTACAATGAGCAGTTCTTC	CASSLTTSGRYNEQFF
TRBD1	NA	TRBV6-5	TRBJ1-6	TGTGCCAGCACCGGGGACAGTAGTTGGGAGCCCCTCCACTTT	CASTGDSSWEPLHF
NA	once	TRBV28	TRBJ1-5	TGTGCCAGCAGCCCATGGACACTAATGAATCAGCCCCAGCATTTT	CASSPWTLMNQPQHF
NA	few	TRBV18	TRBJ2-1	TGTGCCAGCTCGAACCCGGGCGCAGGGAGGAATGAGCAGTTCTTC	CASSNPGAGRNEQFF
NA	NA	TRBV6-5	TRBJ2-1	TGTGCCAGCAGTTACTCCACTCGAGGCTACAATGAGCAGTTCTTC	CASSYSTRGYNEQFF
TRBD1	NA	TRBV5-6	TRBJ1-2	TGTGCCAGCAGGAGGGACAGGGGTGTAGCTAACTATGGCTACACCTTC	CASRRDRGVANYGYTF
NA	NA	TRBV13	TRBJ2-1	TGTGCCAGCAGCTTCTTGTTGCGAAGCTCCTACAATGAGCAGTTCTTC	CASSFLLRSSYNEQFF
NA	NA	TRBV9	TRBJ2-3	TGTGCCAGCACCAAGATAGGGCGGGGCACAGATACGCAGTATTTT	CASTKIGRGTDTQYF
TRBD1	once	TRBV28	TRBJ1-2	TGTGCCAGCAGTCTGCCGTCCACAGGGGCTGCGCATGGCTACACCTTC	CASSLPSTGAAHGYTF
TRBD1	NA	TRBV7-6	TRBJ1-6	TGTGCCAGCAGCACCGGGACAGTTCCTTTTACCCAGAATAATTCACCCCTCCACTTT	CASSTGTVPFTQNNSPLHF
NA	once	TRBV9	TRBJ2-7	TGTGCCAGCAGCGTAGATGGGGCTATCTCCTACGAGCAGTACTTC	CASSVDGAISYEQYF
TRBD2	NA	TRBV4-1	TRBJ2-7	TGCGCCAGCAGCCAAAGGGGACCTAGGCTAGCGGGGTCCCGGTACGAGCAGTACTTC	CASSQRGPRLAGSRYEQYF
NA	NA	TRBV6-1	TRBJ1-5	TGTGCCAGCAGTGAAGTGATTAGACATTATAGCAATCAGCCCCAGCATTTT	CASSEVIRHYSNQPQHF
TRBD1	NA	TRBV19	TRBJ1-4	TGTGCCAGTAGTCCACGGACAGGGGGCGGTGAAAAACTGTTTTTT	CASSPRTGGGEKLFF
NA	NA	TRBV5-4	TRBJ1-4	TGTGCCAGCAGCTTGGACAGTGATGGGGAAAAACTGTTTTTT	CASSLDSDGEKLFF
NA	NA	TRBV10-3	TRBJ2-7	TGTGCCATCCTCTCCGAAGCCCCCCTCTACGAGCAGTACTTC	CAILSEAPLYEQYF
TRBD2	NA	TRBV5-4	TRBJ2-1	TGTGCCAGCAGCTGGCGGGGGACTAATAGAAATGAGCAGTTCTTC	CASSWRGTNRNEQFF
NA	NA	TRBV4-1	TRBJ2-7	TGCGCCAGCATCGGCTACGAGCAGTACTTC	CASIGYEQYF
TRBD1	NA	TRBV5-1	TRBJ2-3	TGCGCCAGCAGCTCCCAAATTACAGGGGATTACACAGATACGCAGTATTTT	CASSSQITGDYTDTQYF
NA	few	TRBV7-2	TRBJ1-4	TGTGCCAGCAGCTTAAAACAGGCCTCAACTAATGAAAAACTGTTTTTT	CASSLKQASTNEKLFF
TRBD1	NA	TRBV18	TRBJ2-3	TGTGCCAGCTCACCACGACAGGGTCACACAGATACGCAGTATTTT	CASSPRQGHTDTQYF
TRBD1	NA	TRBV18	TRBJ1-1	TGTGCCAGCTCACCCCGACAGGGGTGGGACACTGAAGCTTTCTTT	CASSPRQGWDTEAFF
TRBD1	NA	TRBV6-5	TRBJ2-5	TGTGCCAGCAGTCGGGACAGGGGGCATGGTGAGACCCAGTACTTC	CASSRDRGHGETQYF
NA	once	TRBV2	TRBJ1-5	TGTGCCAGCAGTGAAGGTCAGGCGTTGGGGCCCCAGCATTTT	CASSEGQALGPQHF
TRBD2	NA	TRBV7-3	TRBJ2-2	TGTGCCAGCAGCCCCCGGGGGGGGTCGGGCGGGGAGCTGTTTTTT	CASSPRGGSGGELFF
TRBD1	NA	TRBV2	TRBJ1-4	TGTGCCAGCGCGGTAGGGACAGGGAATGAAAAACTGTTTTTT	CASAVGTGNEKLFF
TRBD1	few	TRBV30	TRBJ1-2	TGTGCCTGGAGTGTATCCCGGACAGGGGGCATCGGATATGGCTACACCTTC	CAWSVSRTGGIGYGYTF